Listed below are T cell receptor beta chains from one sample, sequenced in a study of shared T cell receptors in the human thymus. TCRdb's table, derived via immunoSEQ multiplex PCR, lists solely in-frame clones and lacks some. Of more than 550,000 clones listed, 70% to 90% are singletons. The same sample was also used in a study of human thymus T cells.

The sample taken for sequencing was thymocytes. The source of these receptors is a boy under three years old with a congenital heart defect. Each CDR3 is given with its conserved first and last residue.

v_call | cdr3_aa
TRBV5-1 | CASSLRRGDEQYF
TRBV5-1 | CASSLSGSTGLNEQFF
TRBV7-9 | CASSMEAPNTEAFF
TRBV30 | CAWSVLNFYGYTF
TRBV4-1 | CASSHDRADGNQPQHF
TRBV28 | CASSLRTGTDTQYF
TRBV5-1 | CASRALEDSYEQYF
TRBV5-4 | CASSYDSDLYGYTF
TRBV14 | CASSQGALKSMNTEAFF
TRBV5-1 | CASRVQGGLTSGALSSYNEQFF
TRBV29-1 | CSVEVGLAMNNEQFF
TRBV5-8 | CASSGGHGNQPQHF
TRBV21-1 | CASSLRPRGGNQPQHF
TRBV6-4 | CASSDSKLAGGVQDTGELFF
TRBV11-2 | CASSSGLAGGPNEQFF
TRBV2 | CASLYRAPDDEQFF
TRBV10-3 | CAISESLLEPYNEQFF
TRBV27 | CASSFTPHQPQHF
TRBV5-6 | CASSFPRLPNNEQFF
TRBV27 | CASSRGSNTEAFF